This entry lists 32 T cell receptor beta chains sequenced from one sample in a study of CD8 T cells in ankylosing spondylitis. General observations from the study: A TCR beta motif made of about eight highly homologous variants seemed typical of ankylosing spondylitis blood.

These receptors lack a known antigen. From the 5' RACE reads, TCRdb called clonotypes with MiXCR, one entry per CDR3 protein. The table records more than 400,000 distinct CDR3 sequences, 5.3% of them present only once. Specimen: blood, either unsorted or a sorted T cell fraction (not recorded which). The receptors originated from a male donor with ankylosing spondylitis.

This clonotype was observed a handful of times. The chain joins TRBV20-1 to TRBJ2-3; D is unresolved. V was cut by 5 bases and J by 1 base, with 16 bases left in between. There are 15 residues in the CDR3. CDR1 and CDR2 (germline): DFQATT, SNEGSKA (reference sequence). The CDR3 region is CSADIRLVGTDTQYF. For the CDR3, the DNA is TGCAGTGCTGATATACGCCTGGTAGGCACAGATACGCAGTATTTT.

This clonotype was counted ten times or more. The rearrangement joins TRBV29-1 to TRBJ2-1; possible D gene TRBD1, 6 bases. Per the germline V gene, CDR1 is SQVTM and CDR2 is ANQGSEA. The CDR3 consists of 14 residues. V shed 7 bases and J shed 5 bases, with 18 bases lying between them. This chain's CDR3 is CSARPWAGDNEQFF. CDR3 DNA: TGCAGCGCACGACCGTGGGCAGGGGACAATGAGCAGTTCTTC.

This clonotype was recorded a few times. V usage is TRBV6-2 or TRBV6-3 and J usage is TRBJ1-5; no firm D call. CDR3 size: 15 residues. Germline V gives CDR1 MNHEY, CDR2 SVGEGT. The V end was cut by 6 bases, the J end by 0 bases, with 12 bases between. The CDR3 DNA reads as TGTGCCAGCAGATCCGGGATTTATAGCAATCAGCCCCAGCATTTT. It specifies CASRSGIYSNQPQHF.

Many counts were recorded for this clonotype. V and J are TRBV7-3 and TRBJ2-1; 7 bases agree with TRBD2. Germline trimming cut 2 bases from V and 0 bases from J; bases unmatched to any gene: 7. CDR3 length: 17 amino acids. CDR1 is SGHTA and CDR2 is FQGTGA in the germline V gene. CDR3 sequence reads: CASSLQPGTNSYNEQFF. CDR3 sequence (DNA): TGTGCCAGCAGCTTACAGCCCGGGACTAACTCCTACAATGAGCAGTTCTTC.

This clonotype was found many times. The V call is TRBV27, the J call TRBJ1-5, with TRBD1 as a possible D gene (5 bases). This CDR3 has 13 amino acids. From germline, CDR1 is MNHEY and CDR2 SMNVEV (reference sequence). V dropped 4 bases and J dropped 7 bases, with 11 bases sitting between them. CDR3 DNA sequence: TGTGCCAGCAGTTGGCAGGGTGAACAGCCCCAGCATTTT. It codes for CASSWQGEQPQHF.

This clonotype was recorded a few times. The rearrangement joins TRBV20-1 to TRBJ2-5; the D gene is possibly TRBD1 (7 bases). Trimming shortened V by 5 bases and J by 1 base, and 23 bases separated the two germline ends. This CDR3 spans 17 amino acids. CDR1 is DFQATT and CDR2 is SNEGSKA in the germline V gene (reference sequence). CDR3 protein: CSAPRGVRGLLQETQYF. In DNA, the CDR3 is TGCAGTGCTCCCAGGGGGGTCAGGGGCCTCCTCCAAGAGACCCAGTACTTC.

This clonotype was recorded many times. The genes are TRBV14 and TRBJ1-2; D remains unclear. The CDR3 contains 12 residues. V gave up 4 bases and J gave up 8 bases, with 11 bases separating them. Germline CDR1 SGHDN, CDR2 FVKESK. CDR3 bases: TGTGCCAGCAGCCCCTTCATGTGGGGCTACACCTTC. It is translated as CASSPFMWGYTF.

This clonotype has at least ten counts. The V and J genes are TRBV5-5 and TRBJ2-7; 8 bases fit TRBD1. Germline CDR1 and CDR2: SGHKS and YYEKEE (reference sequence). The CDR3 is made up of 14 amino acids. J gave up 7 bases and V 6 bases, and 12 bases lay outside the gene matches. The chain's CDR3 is CASILDRGIREQYF. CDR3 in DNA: TGTGCCAGCATCCTAGACAGGGGTATACGGGAGCAGTACTTC.

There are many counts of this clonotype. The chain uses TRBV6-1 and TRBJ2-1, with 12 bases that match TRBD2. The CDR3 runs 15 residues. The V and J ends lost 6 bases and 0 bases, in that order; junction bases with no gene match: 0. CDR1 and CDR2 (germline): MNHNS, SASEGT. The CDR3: CASRLAGGSYNEQFF. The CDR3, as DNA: TGTGCCAGCAGACTAGCGGGGGGCTCCTACAATGAGCAGTTCTTC.

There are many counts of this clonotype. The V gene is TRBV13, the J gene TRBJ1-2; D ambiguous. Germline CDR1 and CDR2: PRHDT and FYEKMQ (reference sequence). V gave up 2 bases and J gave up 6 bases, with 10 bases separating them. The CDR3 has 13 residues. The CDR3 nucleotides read TGTGCCAGCAGCTTAAACCATGGGGATGGCTACACCTTC. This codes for CASSLNHGDGYTF. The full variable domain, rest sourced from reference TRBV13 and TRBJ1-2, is AAGVIQSPRHLIKEKRETATLKCYPIPRHDTVYWYQQGPGQDPQFLISFYEKMQSDKGSIPDRFSAQQFSDYHSELNMSSLELGDSALYFCASSLNHGDGYTFGSGTRLTVV.

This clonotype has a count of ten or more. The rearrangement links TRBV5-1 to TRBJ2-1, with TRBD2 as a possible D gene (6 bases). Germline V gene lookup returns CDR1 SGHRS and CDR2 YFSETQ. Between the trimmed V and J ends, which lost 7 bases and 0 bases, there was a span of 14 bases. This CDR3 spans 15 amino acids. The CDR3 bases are TGCGCCAGCGTCGCCGGGACTTACTCCTACAATGAGCAGTTCTTC. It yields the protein CASVAGTYSYNEQFF.

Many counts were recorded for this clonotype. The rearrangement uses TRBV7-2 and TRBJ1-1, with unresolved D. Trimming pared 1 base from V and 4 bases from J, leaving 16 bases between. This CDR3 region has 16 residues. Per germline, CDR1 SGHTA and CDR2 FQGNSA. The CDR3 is CASSLGRIRIGTEAFF. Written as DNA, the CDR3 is TGTGCCAGCAGCTTAGGAAGGATCCGGATTGGCACTGAAGCTTTCTTT. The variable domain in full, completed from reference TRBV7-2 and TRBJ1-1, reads GAGVSQSPSNKVTEKGKDVELRCDPISGHTALYWYRQSLGQGLEFLIYFQGNSAPDKSGLPSDRFSAERTGGSVSTLTIQRTQQEDSAVYLCASSLGRIRIGTEAFFGQGTRLTVV.

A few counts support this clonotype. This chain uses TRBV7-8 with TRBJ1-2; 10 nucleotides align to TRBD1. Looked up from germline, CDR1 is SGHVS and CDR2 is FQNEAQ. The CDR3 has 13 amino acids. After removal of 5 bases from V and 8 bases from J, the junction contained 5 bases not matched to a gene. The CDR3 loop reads CASSPDRGAGYTF. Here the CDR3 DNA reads TGTGCCAGCAGCCCGGACAGGGGGGCAGGCTACACCTTC.

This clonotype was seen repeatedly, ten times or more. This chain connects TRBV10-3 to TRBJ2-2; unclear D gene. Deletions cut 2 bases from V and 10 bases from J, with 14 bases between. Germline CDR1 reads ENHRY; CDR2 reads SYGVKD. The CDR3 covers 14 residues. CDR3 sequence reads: CAISENTAPEELFF. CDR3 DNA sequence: TGTGCCATCAGTGAGAATACGGCCCCGGAGGAGCTGTTTTTT.

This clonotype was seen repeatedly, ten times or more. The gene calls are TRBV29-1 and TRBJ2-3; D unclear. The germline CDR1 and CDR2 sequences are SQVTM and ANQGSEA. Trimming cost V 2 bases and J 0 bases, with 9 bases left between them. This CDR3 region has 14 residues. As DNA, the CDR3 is TGCAGCGTTGAACCACAAGTCAGCACAGATACGCAGTATTTT. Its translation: CSVEPQVSTDTQYF.

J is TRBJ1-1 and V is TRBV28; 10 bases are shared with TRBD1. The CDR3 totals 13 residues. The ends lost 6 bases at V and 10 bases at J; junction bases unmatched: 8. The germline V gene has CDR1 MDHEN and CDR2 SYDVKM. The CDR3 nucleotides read TGTGCCAGCAGGCCGGGACAGGGGTTGGCAGCTTTCTTT. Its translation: CASRPGQGLAAFF.

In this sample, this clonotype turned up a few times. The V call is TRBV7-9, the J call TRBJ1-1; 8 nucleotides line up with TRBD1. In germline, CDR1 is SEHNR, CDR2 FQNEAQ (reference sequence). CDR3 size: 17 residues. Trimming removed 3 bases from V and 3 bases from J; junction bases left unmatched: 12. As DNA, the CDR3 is TGTGCCAGCAGCTTGGACCCCTACAGGGGGGGGGACACTGAAGCTTTCTTT. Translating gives CASSLDPYRGGDTEAFF.

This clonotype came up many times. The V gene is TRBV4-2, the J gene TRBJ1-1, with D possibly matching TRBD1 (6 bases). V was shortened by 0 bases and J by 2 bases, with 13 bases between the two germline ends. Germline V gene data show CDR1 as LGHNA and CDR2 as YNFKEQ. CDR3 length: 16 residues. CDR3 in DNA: TGTGCCAGCAGCCAAGATTATTCGGGGGGCAACACTGAAGCTTTCTTT. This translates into CASSQDYSGGNTEAFF.

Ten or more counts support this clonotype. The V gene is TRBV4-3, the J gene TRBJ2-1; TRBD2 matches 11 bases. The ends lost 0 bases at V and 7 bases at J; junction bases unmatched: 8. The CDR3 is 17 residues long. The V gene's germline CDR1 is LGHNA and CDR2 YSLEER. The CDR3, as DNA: TGCGCCAGCAGCCAAGAGCCCACTAGCGGGAGCTGGAATGAGCAGTTCTTC. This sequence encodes CASSQEPTSGSWNEQFF.

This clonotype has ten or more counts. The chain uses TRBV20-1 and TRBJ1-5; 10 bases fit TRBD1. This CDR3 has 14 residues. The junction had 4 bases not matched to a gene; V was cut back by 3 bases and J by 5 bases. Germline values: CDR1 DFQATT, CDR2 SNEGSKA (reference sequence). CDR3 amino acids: CSARGDRGYQPQHF. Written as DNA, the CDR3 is TGCAGTGCTAGGGGGGACAGGGGTTATCAGCCCCAGCATTTT.

DNA for the CDR3: TGTGCCAGCAGAGGAGAGGTGGGCACTGAAGCTTTCTTT. Translation: CASRGEVGTEAFF. The rearrangement joins TRBV2 to TRBJ1-1; no reliable D call. Germline V gives CDR1 SNHLY, CDR2 FYNNEI. Trimming took off 6 bases at V and 4 bases at J, with 12 bases between the two ends. The CDR3 totals 13 residues.

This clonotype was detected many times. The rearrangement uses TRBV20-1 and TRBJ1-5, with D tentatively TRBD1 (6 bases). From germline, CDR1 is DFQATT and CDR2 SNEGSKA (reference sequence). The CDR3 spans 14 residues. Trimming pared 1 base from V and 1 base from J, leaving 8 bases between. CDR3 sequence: CSARGGPSNQPQHF. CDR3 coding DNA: TGCAGTGCTAGAGGGGGGCCCAGCAATCAGCCCCAGCATTTT.

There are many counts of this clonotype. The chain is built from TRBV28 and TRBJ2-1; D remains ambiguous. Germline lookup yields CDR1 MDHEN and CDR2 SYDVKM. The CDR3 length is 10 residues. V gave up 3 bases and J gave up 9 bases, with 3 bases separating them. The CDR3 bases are TGTGCCAGCAGTTTGCGTGAGCAGTTCTTC. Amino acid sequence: CASSLREQFF. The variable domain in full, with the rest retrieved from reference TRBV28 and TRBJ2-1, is DVKVTQSSRYLVKRTGEKVFLECVQDMDHENMFWYRQDPGLGLRLIYFSYDVKMKEKGDIPEGYSVSREKKERFSLILESASTNQTSMYLCASSLREQFFGPGTRLTVL.

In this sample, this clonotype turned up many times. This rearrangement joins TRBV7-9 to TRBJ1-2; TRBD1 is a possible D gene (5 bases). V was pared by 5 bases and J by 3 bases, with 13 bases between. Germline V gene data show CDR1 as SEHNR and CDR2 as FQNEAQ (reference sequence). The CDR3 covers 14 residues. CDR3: CASSGGEADYGYTF. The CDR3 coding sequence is TGTGCCAGCAGCGGAGGGGAGGCGGACTATGGCTACACCTTC.

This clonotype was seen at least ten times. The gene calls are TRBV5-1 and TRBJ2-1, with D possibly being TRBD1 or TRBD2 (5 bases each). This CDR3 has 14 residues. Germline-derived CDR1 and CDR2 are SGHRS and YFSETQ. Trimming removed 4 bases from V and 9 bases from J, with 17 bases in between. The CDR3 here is CASSLLHSGTEQFF. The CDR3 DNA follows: TGCGCCAGCAGCCTACTTCACTCAGGGACTGAGCAGTTCTTC.

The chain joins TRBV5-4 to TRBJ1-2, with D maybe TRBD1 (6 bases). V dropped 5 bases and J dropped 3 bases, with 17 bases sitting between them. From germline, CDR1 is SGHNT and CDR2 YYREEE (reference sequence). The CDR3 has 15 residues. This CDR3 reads CASRKNQGPDYGYTF. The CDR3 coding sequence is TGTGCCAGCAGGAAGAATCAGGGGCCAGACTATGGCTACACCTTC. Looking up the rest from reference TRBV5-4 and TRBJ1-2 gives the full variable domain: ETGVTQSPTHLIKTRGQQVTLRCSSQSGHNTVSWYQQALGQGPQFIFQYYREEENGRGNFPPRFSGLQFPNYSSELNVNALELDDSALYLCASRKNQGPDYGYTFGSGTRLTVV.

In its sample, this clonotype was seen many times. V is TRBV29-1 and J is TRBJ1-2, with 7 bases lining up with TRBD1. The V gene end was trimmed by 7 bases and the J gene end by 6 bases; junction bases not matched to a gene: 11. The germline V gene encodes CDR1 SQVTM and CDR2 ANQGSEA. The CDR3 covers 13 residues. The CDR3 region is CSANDREWNGYTF. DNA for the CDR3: TGCAGCGCTAACGACAGGGAATGGAATGGCTACACCTTC.

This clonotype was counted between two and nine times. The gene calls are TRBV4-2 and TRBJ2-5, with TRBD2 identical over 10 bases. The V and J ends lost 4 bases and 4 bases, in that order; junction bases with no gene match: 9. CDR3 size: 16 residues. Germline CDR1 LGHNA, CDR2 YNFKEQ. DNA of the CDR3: TGTGCCAGCAGCCCCAAAACTAGCGGGGAAGGAGAGACCCAGTACTTC. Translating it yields CASSPKTSGEGETQYF.

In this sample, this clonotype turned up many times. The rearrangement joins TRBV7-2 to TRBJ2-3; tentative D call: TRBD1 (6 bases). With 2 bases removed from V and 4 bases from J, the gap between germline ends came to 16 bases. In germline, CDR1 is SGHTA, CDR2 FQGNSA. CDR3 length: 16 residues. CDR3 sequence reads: CASSLYGRGVSDTQYF. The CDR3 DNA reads TGTGCCAGCAGCTTATACGGCAGGGGAGTCTCAGATACGCAGTATTTT.

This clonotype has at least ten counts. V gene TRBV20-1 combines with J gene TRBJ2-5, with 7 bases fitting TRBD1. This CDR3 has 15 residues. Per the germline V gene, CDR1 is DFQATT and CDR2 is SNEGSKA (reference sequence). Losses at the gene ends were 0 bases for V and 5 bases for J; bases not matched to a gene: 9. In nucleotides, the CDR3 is TGCAGTGCTAGAGACCCGACAGGGTCGGGGGAGACCCAGTACTTC. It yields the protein CSARDPTGSGETQYF.

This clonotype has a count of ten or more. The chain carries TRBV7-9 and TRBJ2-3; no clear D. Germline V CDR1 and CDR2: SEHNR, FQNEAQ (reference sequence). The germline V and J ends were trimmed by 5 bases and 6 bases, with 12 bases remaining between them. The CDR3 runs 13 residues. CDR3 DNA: TGTGCCAGCAGCACCTGGCCTCCCGATACGCAGTATTTT. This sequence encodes CASSTWPPDTQYF.

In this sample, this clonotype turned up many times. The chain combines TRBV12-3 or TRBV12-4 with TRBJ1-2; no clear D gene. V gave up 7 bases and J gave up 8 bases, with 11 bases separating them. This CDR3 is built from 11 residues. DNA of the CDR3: TGTGCCAGCACTGGAGGGTTCGGCTACACCTTC. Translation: CASTGGFGYTF.